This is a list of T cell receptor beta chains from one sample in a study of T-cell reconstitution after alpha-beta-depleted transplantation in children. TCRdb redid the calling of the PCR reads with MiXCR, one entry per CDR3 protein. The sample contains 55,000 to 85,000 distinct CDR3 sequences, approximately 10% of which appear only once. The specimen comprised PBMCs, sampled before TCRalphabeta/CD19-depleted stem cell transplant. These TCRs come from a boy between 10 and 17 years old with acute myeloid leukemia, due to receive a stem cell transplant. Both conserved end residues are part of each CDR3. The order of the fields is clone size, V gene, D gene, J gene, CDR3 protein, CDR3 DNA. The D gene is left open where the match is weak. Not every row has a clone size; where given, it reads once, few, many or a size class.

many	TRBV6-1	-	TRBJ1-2	CASSGSTRGKNGYTF	TGTGCCAGCAGCGGAAGCACCAGGGGAAAAAATGGCTACACCTTC
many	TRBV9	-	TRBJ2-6	CASSPGGANVLTF	TGTGCCAGCAGCCCCGGAGGGGCCAACGTCCTGACTTTC
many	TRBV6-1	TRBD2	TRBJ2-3	CASRSGLAVFTDTQYF	TGTGCCAGCAGATCGGGACTAGCGGTCTTCACAGATACGCAGTATTTT
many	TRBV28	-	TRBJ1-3	CASSRGTENTIYF	TGTGCCAGCAGCCGTGGAACCGAAAACACCATATATTTT
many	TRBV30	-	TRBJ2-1	CAWGLSAGSEQFF	TGTGCCTGGGGCCTCTCGGCCGGTAGTGAGCAGTTCTTC
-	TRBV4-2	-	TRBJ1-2	CAMGPGHIGYGYTF	TGTGCCATGGGCCCCGGACATATTGGATATGGCTACACCTTC
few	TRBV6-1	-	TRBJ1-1	CASMVSPYTEAFF	TGTGCCAGCATGGTCAGTCCTTACACTGAAGCTTTCTTT
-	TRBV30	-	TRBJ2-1	CAWSTGGGINEQFF	TGTGCCTGGAGCACAGGTGGGGGTATAAATGAGCAGTTCTTC
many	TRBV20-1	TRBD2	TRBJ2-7	CSAWTSGAYEQYF	TGCAGTGCCTGGACTAGCGGGGCCTACGAGCAGTACTTC
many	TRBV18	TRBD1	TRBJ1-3	CASSPLGTGDGNTIYF	TGTGCCAGCTCCCCACTCGGGACAGGGGACGGCAACACCATATATTTT
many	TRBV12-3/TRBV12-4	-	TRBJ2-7	CASSLAIMEEQYF	TGTGCCAGCAGTTTGGCCATCATGGAAGAGCAGTACTTC
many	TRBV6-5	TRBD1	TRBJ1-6	CASSYSGTARSSYNSPLHF	TGTGCCAGCAGTTACTCCGGGACAGCGAGGAGCTCCTATAATTCACCCCTCCACTTT
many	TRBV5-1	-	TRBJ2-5	CASSSRGRGETQYF	TGCGCCAGCAGCAGCAGGGGCAGGGGAGAGACCCAGTACTTC
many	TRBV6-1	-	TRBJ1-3	CASSKIQGSTSGNTIYF	TGTGCCAGCAGTAAAATACAGGGATCTACCTCTGGAAACACCATATATTTT
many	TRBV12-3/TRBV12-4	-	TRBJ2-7	CASSLVGGYEQYF	TGTGCCAGCAGTTTAGTGGGAGGCTACGAGCAGTACTTC
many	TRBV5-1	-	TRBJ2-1	CASSLAGGTAINEQFF	TGCGCCAGCAGCTTGGCAGGCGGGACTGCGATCAATGAGCAGTTCTTC
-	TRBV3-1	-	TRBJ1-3	CASSPDGGNTIYF	TGTGCCAGCAGTCCCGACGGTGGAAACACCATATATTTT
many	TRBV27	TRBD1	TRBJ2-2	CASSLTVDRGPANTGELFF	TGTGCCAGCAGTTTAACCGTGGACAGGGGGCCTGCGAACACCGGGGAGCTGTTTTTT
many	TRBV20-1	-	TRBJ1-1	CSARVDSVGNTEAFF	TGCAGTGCTAGAGTTGACAGCGTGGGTAACACTGAAGCTTTCTTT
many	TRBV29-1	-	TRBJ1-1	CSVADRWGGTEAFF	TGCAGCGTCGCGGACAGATGGGGGGGCACTGAAGCTTTCTTT
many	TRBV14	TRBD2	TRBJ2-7	CASSQTYTSGRAYEQYF	TGTGCCAGCAGCCAAACTTACACTAGCGGGAGGGCCTACGAGCAGTACTTC
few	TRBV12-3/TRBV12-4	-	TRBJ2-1	CASSSILALINEQFF	TGTGCCAGCAGTTCGATCCTAGCCTTGATCAATGAGCAGTTCTTC
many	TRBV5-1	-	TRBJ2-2	CASSLRTNGELFF	TGCGCCAGCAGCCTAAGGACTAACGGGGAGCTGTTTTTT
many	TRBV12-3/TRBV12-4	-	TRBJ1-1	CASTRSGPTEAFF	TGTGCCAGCACCCGGTCAGGGCCCACTGAAGCTTTCTTT
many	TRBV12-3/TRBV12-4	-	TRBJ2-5	CASSLTAQETQYF	TGTGCCAGCAGTTTGACAGCTCAAGAGACCCAGTACTTC
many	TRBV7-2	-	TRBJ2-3	CASSLMRTDTQYF	TGTGCCAGCAGCTTAATGCGCACAGATACGCAGTATTTT
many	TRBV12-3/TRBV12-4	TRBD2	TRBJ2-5	CASSLAGGLQETQYF	TGTGCCAGCAGCCTAGCGGGGGGCCTCCAAGAGACCCAGTACTTC
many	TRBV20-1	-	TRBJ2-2	CSASGENTGELFF	TGCAGTGCTAGCGGGGAGAACACCGGGGAGCTGTTTTTT
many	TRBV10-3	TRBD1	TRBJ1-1	CAISRDSRRDTEAFF	TGTGCCATCAGTAGGGACAGCCGGAGAGACACTGAAGCTTTCTTT
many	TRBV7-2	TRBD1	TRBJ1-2	CASSEGQGARREGYTF	TGTGCCAGCAGCGAGGGACAGGGGGCGAGAAGAGAAGGCTACACCTTC
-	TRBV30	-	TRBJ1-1	CACNRLLNTEAFF	TGTGCCTGCAACAGGTTATTGAACACTGAAGCTTTCTTT
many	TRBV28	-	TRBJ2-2	CASSFWSGKDAGELFF	TGTGCCAGCAGTTTTTGGTCGGGGAAGGACGCCGGGGAGCTGTTTTTT
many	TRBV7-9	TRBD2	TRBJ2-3	CASSNPGLVIADTQYF	TGTGCCAGCAGCAACCCGGGACTAGTCATAGCAGATACGCAGTATTTT
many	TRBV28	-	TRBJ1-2	CASTLTSNYGYTF	TGTGCCAGCACCCTCACCTCTAACTATGGCTACACCTTC
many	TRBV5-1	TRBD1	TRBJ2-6	CASSFTGGAGANVLTF	TGCGCCAGCAGCTTTACAGGGGGCGCTGGGGCCAACGTCCTGACTTTC
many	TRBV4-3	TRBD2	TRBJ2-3	CASSQIAGGPGVVTDTQYF	TGCGCCAGCAGTCAGATAGCGGGAGGGCCGGGTGTTGTCACAGATACGCAGTATTTT
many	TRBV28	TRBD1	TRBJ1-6	CASSLHRGGNSPLHF	TGTGCCAGCAGTTTACACAGGGGAGGTAATTCACCCCTCCACTTT
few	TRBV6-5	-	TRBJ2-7	CASSYSGTGVAGGYEQYF	TGTGCCAGCAGTTACTCCGGGACAGGGGTAGCGGGAGGCTACGAGCAGTACTTC
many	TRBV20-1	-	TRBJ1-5	CSAWTVDQPQHF	TGCAGTGCTTGGACCGTGGATCAGCCCCAGCATTTT
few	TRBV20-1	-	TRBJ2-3	CSIPRGGFSTDTQYF	TGCAGTATCCCCAGGGGGGGGTTCAGCACAGATACGCAGTATTTT
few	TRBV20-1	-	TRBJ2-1	CSAKQKREEVPEAIGPVATNEQFF	TGCAGTGCTAAGCAAAAACGTGAAGAGGTCCCCGAAGCAATAGGTCCGGTTGCTACTAATGAGCAGTTCTTC
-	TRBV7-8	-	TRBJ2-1	CASSWELGSYNEQFF	TGTGCCAGCAGCTGGGAGCTGGGCTCCTACAATGAGCAGTTCTTC
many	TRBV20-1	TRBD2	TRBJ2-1	CSARGRRGLNEQFF	TGCAGTGCTAGAGGGCGGCGGGGGTTGAATGAGCAGTTCTTC
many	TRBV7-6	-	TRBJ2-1	CASSNRDEQFF	TGTGCCAGCAGCAATAGGGATGAGCAGTTCTTC
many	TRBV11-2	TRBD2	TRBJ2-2	CASSPRGSGRRDTGELFF	TGTGCCAGCAGCCCCCGCGGTAGCGGGAGGCGGGATACCGGGGAGCTGTTTTTT
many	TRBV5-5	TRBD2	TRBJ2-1	CASSWWSSGASYNEQFF	TGTGCCAGCAGCTGGTGGTCTAGCGGGGCCTCCTACAATGAGCAGTTCTTC
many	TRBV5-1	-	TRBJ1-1	CASSLTQGPEAFF	TGCGCCAGCAGCTTAACACAGGGCCCTGAAGCTTTCTTT
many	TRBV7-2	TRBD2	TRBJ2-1	CASSWVLAGGRDEQFF	TGTGCCAGCAGCTGGGTACTAGCGGGAGGGCGTGATGAGCAGTTCTTC
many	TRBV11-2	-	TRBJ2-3	CASTFGGSTDTQYF	TGTGCCAGCACCTTTGGGGGTAGCACAGATACGCAGTATTTT
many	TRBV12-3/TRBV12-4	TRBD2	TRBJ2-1	CASNKPGLEVNEQFF	TGTGCCAGCAATAAACCGGGACTAGAGGTCAATGAGCAGTTCTTC
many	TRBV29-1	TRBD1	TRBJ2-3	CSQGGPDTQYF	TGCAGCCAAGGGGGCCCAGATACGCAGTATTTT
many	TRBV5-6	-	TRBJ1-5	CASSLVAQPQHF	TGTGCCAGCAGCTTGGTGGCTCAGCCCCAGCATTTT
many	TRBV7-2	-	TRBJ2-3	CASSLGLATDTQYF	TGTGCCAGCAGCTTAGGCCTAGCTACAGATACGCAGTATTTT
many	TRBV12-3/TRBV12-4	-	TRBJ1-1	CASSQGQNTEAFF	TGTGCCAGCAGTCAGGGACAGAACACTGAAGCTTTCTTT
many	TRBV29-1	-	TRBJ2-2	CSVLWRTGELFF	TGCAGCGTTCTTTGGAGGACCGGGGAGCTGTTTTTT